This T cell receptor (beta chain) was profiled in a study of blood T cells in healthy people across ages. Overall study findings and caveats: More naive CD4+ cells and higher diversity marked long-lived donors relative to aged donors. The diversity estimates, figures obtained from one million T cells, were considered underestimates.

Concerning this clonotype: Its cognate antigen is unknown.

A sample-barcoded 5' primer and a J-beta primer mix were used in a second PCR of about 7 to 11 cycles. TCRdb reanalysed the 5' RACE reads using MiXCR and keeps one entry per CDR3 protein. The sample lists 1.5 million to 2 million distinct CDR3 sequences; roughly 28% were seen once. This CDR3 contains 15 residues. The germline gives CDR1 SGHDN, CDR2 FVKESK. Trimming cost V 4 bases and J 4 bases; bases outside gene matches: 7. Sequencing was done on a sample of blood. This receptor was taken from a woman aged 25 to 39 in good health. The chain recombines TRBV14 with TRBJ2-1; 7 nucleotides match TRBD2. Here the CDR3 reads CASSPGGGVYNEQFF. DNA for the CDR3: TGTGCCAGCAGCCCGGGCGGGGGAGTATACAATGAGCAGTTCTTC.